This T cell receptor beta chain was retrieved from a study of vaccination and CD4 T cells after COVID-19. With respect to this clonotype: Its specificity is unknown.

Documented treatment: approximately nine-day PBMC culture with coronavirus spike peptide pools or control peptides (ViraFEST assay). The Oncomine TCR Beta short-read assay was applied to DNA of cultured CD4+ T cells. TCRdb re-analysed the PCR reads in MiXCR, keeping a single row per CDR3 protein. Here the sample spans under 20,000 distinct CDR3 sequences, roughly 51% being singletons. The receptor was isolated from a human donor who had recovered from COVID-19. The sample consisted of CD4+ T cells from blood, cultured in vitro, taken before SARS-CoV-2 vaccination.

CDR3: CASRRQGAGELFF. Written as DNA, the CDR3 is TGTGCCAGCAGAAGACAGGGGGCCGGGGAGCTGTTTTTT. The chain couples TRBV6-1 to TRBJ2-2; 9 bases line up with TRBD1. V lost 6 bases and J lost 6; bases outside the gene matches: 2. Germline-derived CDR1 and CDR2 are MNHNS and SASEGT. The CDR3 has 13 amino acids.